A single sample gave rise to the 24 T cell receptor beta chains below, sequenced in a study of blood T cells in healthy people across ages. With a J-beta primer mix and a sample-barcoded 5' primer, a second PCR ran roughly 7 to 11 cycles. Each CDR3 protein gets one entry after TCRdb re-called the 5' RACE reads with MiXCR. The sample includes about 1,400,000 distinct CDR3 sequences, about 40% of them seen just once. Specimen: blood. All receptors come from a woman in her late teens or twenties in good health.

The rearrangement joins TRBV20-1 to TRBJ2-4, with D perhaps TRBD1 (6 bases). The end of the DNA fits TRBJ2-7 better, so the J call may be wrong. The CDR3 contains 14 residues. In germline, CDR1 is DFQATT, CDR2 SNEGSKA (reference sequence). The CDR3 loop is CSAKFPQGSYEQYF. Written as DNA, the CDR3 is TGCAGTGCTAAATTTCCCCAGGGGTCATACGAGCAGTACTTC.

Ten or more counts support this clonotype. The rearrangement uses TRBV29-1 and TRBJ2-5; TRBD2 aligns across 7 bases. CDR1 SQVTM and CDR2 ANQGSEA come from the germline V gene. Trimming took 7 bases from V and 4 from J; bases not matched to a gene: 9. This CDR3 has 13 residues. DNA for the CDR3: TGCAGCGAACGATCTAGCGGCGGAGAGACCCAGTACTTC. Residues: CSERSSGGETQYF.

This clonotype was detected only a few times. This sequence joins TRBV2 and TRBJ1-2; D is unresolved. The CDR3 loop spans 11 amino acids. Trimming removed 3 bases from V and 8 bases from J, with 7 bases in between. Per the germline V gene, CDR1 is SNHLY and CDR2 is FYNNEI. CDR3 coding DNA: TGTGCCAGCAGTGACAGGCTCGGCTACACCTTC. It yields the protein CASSDRLGYTF.

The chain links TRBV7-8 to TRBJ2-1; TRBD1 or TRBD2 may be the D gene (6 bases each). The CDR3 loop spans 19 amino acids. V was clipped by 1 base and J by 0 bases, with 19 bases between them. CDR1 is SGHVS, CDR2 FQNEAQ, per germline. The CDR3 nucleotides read TGTGCCAGCAGCTTAGGGGGGGCCCTTCCTATATACTCCTACAATGAGCAGTTCTTC. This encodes CASSLGGALPIYSYNEQFF.

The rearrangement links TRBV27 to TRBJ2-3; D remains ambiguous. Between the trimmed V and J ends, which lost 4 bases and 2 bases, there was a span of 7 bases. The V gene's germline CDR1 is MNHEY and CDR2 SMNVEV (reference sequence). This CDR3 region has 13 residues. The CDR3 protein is CASSYLDTDTQYF. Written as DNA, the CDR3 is TGTGCCAGCAGTTACCTAGACACAGATACGCAGTATTTT.

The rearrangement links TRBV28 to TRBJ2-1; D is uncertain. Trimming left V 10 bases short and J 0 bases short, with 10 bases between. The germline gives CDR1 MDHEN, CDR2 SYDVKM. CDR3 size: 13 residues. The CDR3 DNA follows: TGTGCCACCTTGGAGTTCTCCTACAATGAGCAGTTCTTC. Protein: CATLEFSYNEQFF. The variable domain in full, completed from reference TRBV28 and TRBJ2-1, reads DVKVTQSSRYLVKRTGEKVFLECVQDMDHENMFWYRQDPGLGLRLIYFSYDVKMKEKGDIPEGYSVSREKKERFSLILESASTNQTSMYLCATLEFSYNEQFFGPGTRLTVL.

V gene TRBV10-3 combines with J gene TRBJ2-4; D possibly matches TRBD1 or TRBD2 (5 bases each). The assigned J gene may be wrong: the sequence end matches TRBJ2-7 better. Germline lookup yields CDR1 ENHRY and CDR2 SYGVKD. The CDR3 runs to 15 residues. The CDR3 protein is CAISDQGPTPYEQYF. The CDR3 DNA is TGTGCCATCAGCGATCAGGGACCAACTCCCTACGAGCAGTACTTC.

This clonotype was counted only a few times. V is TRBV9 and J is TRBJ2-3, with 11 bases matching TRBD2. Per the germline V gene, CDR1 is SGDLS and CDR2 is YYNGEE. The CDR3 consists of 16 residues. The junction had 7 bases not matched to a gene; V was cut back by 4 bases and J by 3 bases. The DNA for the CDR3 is TGTGCCAGCAGCCAACTAGCGGGGGACCTTACAGATACGCAGTATTTT. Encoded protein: CASSQLAGDLTDTQYF. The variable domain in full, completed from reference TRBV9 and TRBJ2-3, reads DSGVTQTPKHLITATGQRVTLRCSPRSGDLSVYWYQQSLDQGLQFLIQYYNGEERAKGNILERFSAQQFPDLHSELNLSSLELGDSALYFCASSQLAGDLTDTQYFGPGTRLTVL.

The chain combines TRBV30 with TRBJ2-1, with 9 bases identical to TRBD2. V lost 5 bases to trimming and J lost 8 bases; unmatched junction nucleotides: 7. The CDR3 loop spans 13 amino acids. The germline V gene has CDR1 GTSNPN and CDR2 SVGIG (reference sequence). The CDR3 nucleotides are TGTGCCTGGGAGCGGGAGGTTCTAGATGAGCAGTTCTTC. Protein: CAWEREVLDEQFF.

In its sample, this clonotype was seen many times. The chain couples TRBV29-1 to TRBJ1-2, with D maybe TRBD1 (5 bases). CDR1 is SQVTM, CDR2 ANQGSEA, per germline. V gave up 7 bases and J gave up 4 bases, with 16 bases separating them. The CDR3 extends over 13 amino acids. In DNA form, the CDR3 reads TGCAGCGCCCTGAGTGGGACGATCTATGGCTACACCTTC. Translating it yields CSALSGTIYGYTF.

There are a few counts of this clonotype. CDR3 loop: CSVGPGRKDYEQYF. The CDR3 DNA reads as TGCAGCGTTGGGCCAGGGAGGAAGGACTACGAGCAGTACTTC. The rearrangement joins TRBV29-1 to TRBJ2-5, with D maybe TRBD2 (6 bases). The DNA end is a closer match to TRBJ2-7, so the J assignment may be wrong. Germline CDR1 is SQVTM and CDR2 is ANQGSEA. This CDR3 spans 14 amino acids.

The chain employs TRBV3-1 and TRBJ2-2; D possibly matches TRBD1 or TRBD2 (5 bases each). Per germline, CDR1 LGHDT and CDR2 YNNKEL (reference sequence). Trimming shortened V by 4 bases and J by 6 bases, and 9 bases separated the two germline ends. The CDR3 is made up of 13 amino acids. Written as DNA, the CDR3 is TGTGCCAGCAGCCGGAGAGGGGCCGGGGAGCTGTTTTTT. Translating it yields CASSRRGAGELFF.

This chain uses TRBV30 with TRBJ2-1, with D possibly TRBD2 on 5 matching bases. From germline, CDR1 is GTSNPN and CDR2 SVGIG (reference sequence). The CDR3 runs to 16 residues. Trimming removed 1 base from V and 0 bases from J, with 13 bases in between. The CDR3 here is CAWSAPERSSYNEQFF. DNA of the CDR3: TGTGCCTGGAGTGCCCCAGAGCGGAGCTCCTACAATGAGCAGTTCTTC.

For the CDR3, the DNA is TGTGCCAGCAGTTTTTGGGCATCGGCTGGAAACACCATATATTTT. It specifies CASSFWASAGNTIYF. The rearrangement uses TRBV12-3 or TRBV12-4 and TRBJ1-3, with D hard to call. The V end was cut by 3 bases, the J end by 2 bases, with 11 bases between. The length of the CDR3 is 15 residues.

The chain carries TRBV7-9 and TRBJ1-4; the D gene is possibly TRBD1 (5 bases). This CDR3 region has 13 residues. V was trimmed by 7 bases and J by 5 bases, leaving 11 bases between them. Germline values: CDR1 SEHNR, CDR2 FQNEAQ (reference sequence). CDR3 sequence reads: CASKGQLNEKLFF. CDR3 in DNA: TGTGCCAGCAAGGGGCAGTTAAATGAAAAACTGTTTTTT.

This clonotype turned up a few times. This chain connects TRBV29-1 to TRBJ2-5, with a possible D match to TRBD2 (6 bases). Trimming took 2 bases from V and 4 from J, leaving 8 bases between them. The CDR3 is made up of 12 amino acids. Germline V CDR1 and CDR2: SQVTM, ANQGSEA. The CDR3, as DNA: TGCAGCGTTGAACAAGCGGGAGAGACCCAGTACTTC. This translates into CSVEQAGETQYF.

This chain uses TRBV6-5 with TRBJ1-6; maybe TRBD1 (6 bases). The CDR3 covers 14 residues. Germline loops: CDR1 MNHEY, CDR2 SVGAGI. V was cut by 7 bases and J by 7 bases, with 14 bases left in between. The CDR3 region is CASNGPGQNSPLHF. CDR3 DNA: TGTGCCAGCAACGGCCCGGGACAAAATTCACCCCTCCACTTT.

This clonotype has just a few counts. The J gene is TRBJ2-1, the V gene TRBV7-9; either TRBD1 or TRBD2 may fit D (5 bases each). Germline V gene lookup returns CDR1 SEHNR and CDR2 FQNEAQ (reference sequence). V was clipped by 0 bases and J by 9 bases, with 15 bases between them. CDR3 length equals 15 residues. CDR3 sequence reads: CASSLAQARGAEQFF. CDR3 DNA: TGTGCCAGCAGCTTAGCGCAGGCGAGGGGAGCTGAGCAGTTCTTC.

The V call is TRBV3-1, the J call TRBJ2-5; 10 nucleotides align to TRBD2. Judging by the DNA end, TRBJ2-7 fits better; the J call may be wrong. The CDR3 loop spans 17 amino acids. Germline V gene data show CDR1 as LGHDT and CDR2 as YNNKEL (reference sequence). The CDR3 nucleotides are TGTGCCAGCAGCCAAGTCAGCGGGAGGGGGAACTCCTACGAGCAGTACTTC. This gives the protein CASSQVSGRGNSYEQYF.

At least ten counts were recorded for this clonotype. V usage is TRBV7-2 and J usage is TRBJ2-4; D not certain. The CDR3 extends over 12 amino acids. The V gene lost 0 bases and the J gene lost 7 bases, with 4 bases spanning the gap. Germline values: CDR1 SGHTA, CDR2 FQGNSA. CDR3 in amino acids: CASSLAGNIQYF. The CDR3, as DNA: TGTGCCAGCAGCTTAGCCGGGAACATTCAGTACTTC.

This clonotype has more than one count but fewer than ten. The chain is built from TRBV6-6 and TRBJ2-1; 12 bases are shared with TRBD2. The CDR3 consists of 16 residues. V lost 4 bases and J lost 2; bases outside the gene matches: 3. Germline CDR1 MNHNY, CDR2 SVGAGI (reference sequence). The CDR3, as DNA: TGTGCCAGCAGTTCGCGGACTAGCGGGGCCTACAATGAGCAGTTCTTC. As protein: CASSSRTSGAYNEQFF.

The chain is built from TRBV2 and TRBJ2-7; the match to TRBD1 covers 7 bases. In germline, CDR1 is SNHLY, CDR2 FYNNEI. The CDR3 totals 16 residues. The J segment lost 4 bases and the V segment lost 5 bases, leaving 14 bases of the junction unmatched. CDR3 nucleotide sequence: TGTGCCAGCAGTCCGGGGCTAGGGGGCGCGAGGTACGAGCAGTACTTC. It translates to CASSPGLGGARYEQYF.

In DNA form, the CDR3 reads TGTGCCAGCAGCGGGGTCGTGACTAGCCCAAACAATGAGCAGTTCTTC. It translates to CASSGVVTSPNNEQFF. This chain joins TRBV7-2 and TRBJ2-1, with 7 bases aligning to TRBD2. The CDR3 contains 16 residues. Trimming took 5 bases from V and 5 from J; bases not matched to a gene: 12. Germline values: CDR1 SGHTA, CDR2 FQGNSA. Full variable domain (outside the CDR3, taken from reference TRBV7-2 and TRBJ2-1): GAGVSQSPSNKVTEKGKDVELRCDPISGHTALYWYRQSLGQGLEFLIYFQGNSAPDKSGLPSDRFSAERTGGSVSTLTIQRTQQEDSAVYLCASSGVVTSPNNEQFFGPGTRLTVL.

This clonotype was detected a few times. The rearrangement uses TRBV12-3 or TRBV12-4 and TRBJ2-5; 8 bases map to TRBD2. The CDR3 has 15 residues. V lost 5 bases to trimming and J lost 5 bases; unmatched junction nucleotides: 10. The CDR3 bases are TGTGCCAGCAGTCCCCTCCCGGGACTAGGGGAGACCCAGTACTTC. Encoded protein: CASSPLPGLGETQYF.